Shown below are 20 T cell receptor beta chains from a single sample sequenced in a study of blood T cell repertoires in COVID-19. Clones were sequenced by immunoSEQ multiplex PCR, and TCRdb holds only the in-frame ones, with some missing. This sample has 190,000 or so clones, with approximately 88% found just once. Sequencing used peripheral blood. All receptors derive from a woman between 25 and 40 years old with acute or convalescent COVID-19.

In this sample, this clone turned up once. The J gene is TRBJ2-7, the V gene TRBV2; D is uncertain. Germline CDR1 and CDR2: SNHLY and FYNNEI. This CDR3 is built from 10 residues. The germline V and J ends were trimmed by 8 bases and 5 bases, with 7 bases remaining between them. The CDR3 DNA is TGTGCCAGCTCCCGAGACGAGCAGTACTTC. It codes for CASSRDEQYF.

This sequence joins TRBV19 and TRBJ2-3; the D is unclear. CDR1 LNHDA and CDR2 SQIVND come from the germline V gene (reference sequence). The CDR3 runs to 12 residues. The ends were cut back, 1 base at V and 3 bases at J, with 2 bases in the middle. CDR3 loop: CASSIATDTQYF. The CDR3 DNA sequence: TGTGCCAGTAGTATAGCTACAGATACGCAGTATTTT.

The chain recombines TRBV9 with TRBJ2-1; TRBD2 matches at 9 bases. The CDR3 consists of 14 residues. Trimming took 4 bases from V and 4 from J; bases not matched to a gene: 3. Germline V gene sequence: CDR1 SGDLS, CDR2 YYNGEE. The DNA for the CDR3 is TGTGCCAGCAGCTGGACTAGCGCTTACAATGAGCAGTTCTTC. It specifies CASSWTSAYNEQFF.

The V call is TRBV18, the J call TRBJ2-7; 9 nucleotides match TRBD1. J lost 0 bases, V lost 4 bases, and 4 bases had no gene match. The length of the CDR3 is 15 residues. CDR1 is KGHSH, CDR2 LQKENI, per germline. For the CDR3, the DNA is TGTGCCAGCTCACAACAGGGGGCCAGCTCCTACGAGCAGTACTTC. Its translation: CASSQQGASSYEQYF.

This sequence joins TRBV9 and TRBJ2-1; 14 nucleotides agree with TRBD2. Germline V CDR1 and CDR2: SGDLS, YYNGEE. With 4 bases clipped from V and 7 bases from J, the junction kept 4 bases outside the gene matches. The CDR3 length is 15 residues. The CDR3, as DNA: TGTGCCAGCAGCTCCGGGACTAGCGGGGGTAATGAGCAGTTCTTC. It encodes CASSSGTSGGNEQFF.

The rearrangement joins TRBV6-1 to TRBJ2-2; 7 bases fit TRBD2. CDR3 size: 16 residues. The germline V gene has CDR1 MNHNS and CDR2 SASEGT. V shed 4 bases and J 3 bases; nucleotides not matched to a gene: 8. DNA of the CDR3: TGTGCCAGCAGTGTCACGGGGCTAGCGGACACCGGGGAGCTGTTTTTT. This encodes CASSVTGLADTGELFF.

The gene calls are TRBV7-6 and TRBJ2-7; TRBD1 aligns across 9 bases. J gave up 6 bases and V 4 bases, and 4 bases lay outside the gene matches. The CDR3 is made up of 13 amino acids. The germline gives CDR1 SGHVS, CDR2 FNYEAQ. CDR3 coding DNA: TGTGCCAGCAGCTCGGGGACAGGGACCGAGCAGTACTTC. Protein: CASSSGTGTEQYF. Full variable domain (remainder filled in from reference TRBV7-6 and TRBJ2-7): GAGVSQSPRYKVTKRGQDVALRCDPISGHVSLYWYRQALGQGPEFLTYFNYEAQQDKSGLPNDRFSAERPEGSISTLTIQRTEQRDSAMYRCASSSGTGTEQYFGPGTRLTVT.

The CDR3 loop is CASSLWQGRSGYTF. CDR3 DNA: TGTGCCAGCAGCTTATGGCAGGGAAGGAGTGGCTACACCTTC. The V call is TRBV11-3, the J call TRBJ1-2; D perhaps matches TRBD1 (5 bases). V was shortened by 2 bases and J by 7 bases, with 14 bases between the two germline ends. This CDR3 has 14 amino acids. Germline V gene lookup returns CDR1 SGHNT and CDR2 YENEEA.

This clone has at least ten counts. CDR3 region: CASSELGGSYNSPLHF. The CDR3 nucleotides are TGTGCCAGCAGTGAATTGGGGGGCTCCTATAATTCACCCCTCCACTTT. The rearrangement links TRBV25-1 to TRBJ1-6, with D maybe TRBD1 (5 bases). With 1 base removed from V and 0 bases from J, the gap between germline ends came to 7 bases. There are 16 residues in the CDR3. Germline CDR1 reads MGHDK; CDR2 reads SYGVNS.

The chain joins TRBV13 to TRBJ2-7, with D tentatively TRBD1 (6 bases). Per germline, CDR1 PRHDT and CDR2 FYEKMQ (reference sequence). CDR3 length equals 14 residues. V lost 5 bases and J 6 bases, leaving 17 bases between the germline ends. CDR3: CASSRQQGAGEQYF. In DNA form, the CDR3 reads TGTGCCAGCAGCAGGCAACAGGGTGCCGGCGAGCAGTACTTC.

This rearrangement joins TRBV7-2 to TRBJ2-5; D is perhaps TRBD1 (7 bases). V lost 5 bases, J lost 2 bases, and 15 bases lay in between. Germline CDR1 SGHTA, CDR2 FQGNSA. This CDR3 region has 15 residues. The CDR3 DNA is TGTGCCAGCAGCCGCAACTCAGGGGGGCAAGAGACCCAGTACTTC. Translated, it gives CASSRNSGGQETQYF.

The chain's CDR3 is CASSSTSMNTEAFF. CDR3 bases: TGCGCCAGCAGCTCGACATCTATGAACACTGAAGCTTTCTTT. This chain connects TRBV5-1 to TRBJ1-1; D is ambiguous. Deletions cut 3 bases from V and 0 bases from J, with 9 bases between. CDR3 size: 14 residues. Per germline, CDR1 SGHRS and CDR2 YFSETQ.

The chain recombines TRBV5-1 with TRBJ2-2; weak D call: TRBD1 (5 bases). Trimming took 7 bases from V and 0 from J, leaving 10 bases between them. The CDR3 is made up of 14 amino acids. Germline V gives CDR1 SGHRS, CDR2 YFSETQ. This CDR3 is CASETGANTGELFF. CDR3 DNA sequence: TGCGCCAGCGAAACAGGCGCGAACACCGGGGAGCTGTTTTTT.

V and J are TRBV2 and TRBJ1-5; D remains ambiguous. CDR3 length: 13 amino acids. V was pared by 8 bases and J by 0 bases, with 8 bases between. Per the germline V gene, CDR1 is SNHLY and CDR2 is FYNNEI. CDR3 in amino acids: CASCLYSNQPQHF. CDR3 nucleotides: TGTGCCAGCTGTCTATATAGCAATCAGCCCCAGCATTTT.

This clone was observed a single time. The chain recombines TRBV28 with TRBJ2-5, with TRBD2 matching over 7 bases. This CDR3 region has 17 residues. The germline V gene encodes CDR1 MDHEN and CDR2 SYDVKM. Germline trimming cut 2 bases from V and 2 bases from J; bases unmatched to any gene: 11. The CDR3 reads CASSLRPRAGSQETQYF. The CDR3 DNA follows: TGTGCCAGCAGTTTACGTCCAAGAGCGGGATCACAAGAGACCCAGTACTTC.

This clone was found a few times. This CDR3 is also generated by other DNA sequences in the sample. The genes are TRBV2 and TRBJ1-6, with 8 nucleotides matching TRBD1. Germline V gene lookup returns CDR1 SNHLY and CDR2 FYNNEI. This CDR3 is 12 amino acids long. The V and J ends lost 8 bases and 9 bases, in that order; junction bases with no gene match: 3. CDR3 region: CASGTGGSPLHF. CDR3 DNA sequence: TGTGCCAGCGGGACAGGTGGTTCACCCCTCCACTTT.

The chain carries TRBV19 and TRBJ2-1, with 12 bases identical to TRBD2. The V gene end was trimmed by 6 bases and the J gene end by 4 bases; junction bases not matched to a gene: 4. This CDR3 comprises 15 residues. CDR1 and CDR2 (germline): LNHDA, SQIVND (reference sequence). The CDR3 reads CASSLLAGGYNEQFF. CDR3 DNA sequence: TGTGCCAGTAGCCTACTAGCGGGAGGATACAATGAGCAGTTCTTC.

The chain carries TRBV19 and TRBJ2-1; D might be TRBD2 (6 bases). CDR3 length: 13 amino acids. V was trimmed by 5 bases and J by 5 bases, leaving 10 bases between them. From germline, CDR1 is LNHDA and CDR2 SQIVND (reference sequence). The CDR3 reads CASSRESNNEQFF. DNA of the CDR3: TGTGCCAGTAGTCGGGAGTCGAACAATGAGCAGTTCTTC.

The chain recombines TRBV9 with TRBJ1-2; 8 bases agree with TRBD1. The CDR3 runs 14 residues. Germline V gene lookup returns CDR1 SGDLS and CDR2 YYNGEE. J lost 14 bases, V lost 0 bases, and 12 bases had no gene match. CDR3 coding DNA: TGTGCCAGCAGCGTAGGGTGGAGGACAGGGTCATTAACCTTC. Translated, it gives CASSVGWRTGSLTF.

This chain connects TRBV9 to TRBJ1-5; D is ambiguous. V was cut by 1 base and J by 7 bases, with 12 bases left in between. Germline V gene data show CDR1 as SGDLS and CDR2 as YYNGEE. The CDR3 length is 14 residues. For the CDR3, the DNA is TGTGCCAGCAGCGTAACCCGGGGAGGGCAGCCCCAGCATTTT. This codes for CASSVTRGGQPQHF.